This T cell receptor beta chain was retrieved from a study of T cells after yellow fever vaccination (dated by TCRdb to between 2018 and 2021). Background for the entire study: The SMART-Seq v4 Ultra Low Input RNA kit was used to prepare libraries from fractions with low cell numbers. Bulk TCR alpha and beta repertoires were sequenced longitudinally to track T-cell clones before and after primary and booster YFV17D yellow fever vaccination. Two healthy male donors, one aged 18 to 30 and one aged 30 to 40 years, made up the cohort. Bulk PBMC replicates and cell subsets were isolated from blood drawn at multiple timepoints before and after both primary and secondary immunization.

Comment on this clonotype: Its antigen target is currently unknown. Its ends do not fully match the called genes, so a read error is possible.

Overall study results and their limits: A small fraction of clonotypes showed up in both the CD4 and CD8 compartments, probably as a result of convergent recombination. The secondary T-cell response was weaker than the primary response but faster, peaking on day 5 instead of day 15. The study included only two donors, which limits how far the findings can be generalized. Most clones expanded after primary vaccination were re-detected after the booster (approximately 96% of CD4 and about 88% of CD8), suggesting broad memory maintenance. FACS-sorted repertoires could contain abundant contaminating clonotypes from the bulk population, so computational filtering was required.

Counted from cysteine to phenylalanine, this CDR3 has 11 amino acids. Of the read, only the CDR3 DNA is kept; its 33 bases are in frame from base 1. Reading the germline V gene gives CDR1 KGHDR and CDR2 SFDVKD. TCR cDNA was made using 5'RACE template switching, a step that added a universal primer site and unique molecular identifiers. Priming of cDNA synthesis was performed from both the TCR alpha and TCR beta constant segments. Libraries were amplified in two PCR steps, with sample barcodes and sequencing adapters added in the second step. Libraries were sequenced on Illumina HiSeq 2500 (2x100 bp) or NovaSeq (2x150 bp). Regarding the original processing steps: MIGEC handled demultiplexing of reads and collapsing into UMI consensus sequences, while MiXCR performed V(D)J alignment. Clonotypes responding to the vaccine were identified with edgeR on replicate PBMC samples, with the criteria of FDR below 0.01 and a log2 fold change above 5 up to day 15. Bulk clonotypes were assigned CD4 or CD8 identity according to which sequenced CD4 or CD8 repertoire held them at higher abundance. TCRdb took the public reads, trimmed them with fastp at Q25, ran MiXCR for clone calling and kept in-frame beta chains. Identical CDR3 protein sequences are pooled into one entry, listed with their most common genes and DNA. For this entry, the V and J calls and clone size follow TCRdb and not the study's own pipeline. The sample table lists roughly 250,000 distinct CDR3 sequences, under 15% of them with a count of one. The ten top clones hold about 0.54% of the sample.

This specimen's treatment or condition label, interpreted: live attenuated yellow fever vaccine strain. A standard Ficoll-Paque protocol was used to isolate PBMCs from peripheral blood. Dynabeads CD4 and CD8 positive selection kits were used to isolate CD4 and CD8 T-cell fractions. RNA was extracted with TriZol from bulk PBMCs, CD4 and CD8 fractions, and dextramer-positive and dextramer-negative fractions. This receptor was obtained from a man aged 25 to 40 who received the YFV17D yellow fever vaccine. The sequence links TRBV24-1 to TRBJ2-1, with no confident D gene call. Material: CD4+ T cells sorted from PBMCs, obtained 45 days after the yellow fever booster vaccination. The nucleotide sequence is given as TGTACCACCAGTGAGGTCAATGAGCAGTTCTTC. Its product reads: CTTSEVNEQFF.